This T cell receptor (beta chain) came from a study of blood T cell repertoires in COVID-19. Turning to the study itself: Researchers got acute and convalescent COVID-19 samples from the United States, Italy and Spain. In each case, the material was cDNA or gDNA derived from T cells, B-cell-depleted T cells, or PBMCs.

Authors' data handling: Reference gene primer amplification in the assay estimated nucleated cell counts. Assay used: immunoSEQ multiplex PCR; TCRdb lists only in-frame clones, some missing. The D gene and trimming were derived from the DNA, and the V and J assignments and clone size from that table. This sample has 150,000 to 200,000 clones, with roughly 87% found just once. Germline V CDR1 and CDR2: SGHAT, FQNNGV. V dropped 4 bases and J dropped 1 base, with 12 bases sitting between them. The CDR3 runs 15 residues. Sequencing used peripheral blood. The rearrangement uses TRBV11-2 and TRBJ2-3, with D possibly TRBD2 on 6 matching bases. This TCR came from a man aged 55 to 70 with active or convalescent COVID-19. The CDR3 DNA reads as TGTGCCAGCAGCTCGGGGGTGGGGGGCACAGATACGCAGTATTTT. Translation: CASSSGVGGTDTQYF.